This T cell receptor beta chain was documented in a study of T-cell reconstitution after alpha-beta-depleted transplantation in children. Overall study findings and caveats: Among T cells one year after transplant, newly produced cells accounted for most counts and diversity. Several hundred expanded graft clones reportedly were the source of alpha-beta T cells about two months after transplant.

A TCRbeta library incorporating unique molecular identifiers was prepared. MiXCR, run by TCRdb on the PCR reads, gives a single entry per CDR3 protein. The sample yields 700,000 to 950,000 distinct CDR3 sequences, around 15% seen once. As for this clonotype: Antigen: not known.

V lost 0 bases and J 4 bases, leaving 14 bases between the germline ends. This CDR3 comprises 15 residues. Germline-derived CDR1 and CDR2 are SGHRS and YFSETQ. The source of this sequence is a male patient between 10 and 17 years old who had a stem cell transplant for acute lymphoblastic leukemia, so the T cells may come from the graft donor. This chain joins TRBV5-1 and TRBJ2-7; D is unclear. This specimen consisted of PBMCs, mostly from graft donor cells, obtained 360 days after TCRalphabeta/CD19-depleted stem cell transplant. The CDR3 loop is CASSLGLGSLYEQYF. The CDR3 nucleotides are TGCGCCAGCAGCTTGGGTTTAGGTTCCCTGTACGAGCAGTACTTC.